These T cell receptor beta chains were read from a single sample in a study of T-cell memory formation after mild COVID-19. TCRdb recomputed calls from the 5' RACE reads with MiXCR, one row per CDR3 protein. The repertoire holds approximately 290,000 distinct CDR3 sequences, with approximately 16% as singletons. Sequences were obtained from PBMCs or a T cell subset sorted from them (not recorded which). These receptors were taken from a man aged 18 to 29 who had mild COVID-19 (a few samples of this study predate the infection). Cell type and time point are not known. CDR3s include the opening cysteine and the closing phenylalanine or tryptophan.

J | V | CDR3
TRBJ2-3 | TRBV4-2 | CASSQGRGGSTDTQYF
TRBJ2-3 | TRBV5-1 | CASSRTSGGRGTDTQYF
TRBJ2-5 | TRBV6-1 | CASSERAWRETQYF
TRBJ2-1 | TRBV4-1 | CASGGGNEQFF
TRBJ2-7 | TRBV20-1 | CSAARGGYEQYF
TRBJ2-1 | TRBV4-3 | CASSQDTGTGDYNEQFF
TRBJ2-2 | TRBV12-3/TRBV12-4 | CASRSDRDTGELFF
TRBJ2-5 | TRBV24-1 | CATGSPTGETQYF
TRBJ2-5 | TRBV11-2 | CASSLNSKEETQYF
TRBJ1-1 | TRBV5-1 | CASSKDRGPTEAFF
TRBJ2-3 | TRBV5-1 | CASSPAAPDTQYF
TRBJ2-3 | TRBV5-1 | CASSLAFTRSTDTQYF
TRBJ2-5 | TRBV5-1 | CASSSPVGQGEETQYF
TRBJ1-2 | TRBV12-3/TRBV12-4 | CASSHFPGGYTF
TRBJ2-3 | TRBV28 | CASRGTGADTQYF
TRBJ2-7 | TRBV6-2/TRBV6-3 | CASSYSSGGHYEQYF
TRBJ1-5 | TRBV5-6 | CASSFWTGGSPQHF
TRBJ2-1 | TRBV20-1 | CSARDISDNEQFF
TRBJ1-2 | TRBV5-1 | CASRSGIQGLQGYTF
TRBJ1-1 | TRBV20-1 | CSARGTQIQGNTEAFF
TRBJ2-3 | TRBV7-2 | CASSYRQGITDTQYF
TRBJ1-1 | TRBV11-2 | CASSTRQGSEAFF
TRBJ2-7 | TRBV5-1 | CASSFSASSYEQYF
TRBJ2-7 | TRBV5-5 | CASRRQMGSSSYEQYF
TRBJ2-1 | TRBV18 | CASSPRTSGGANEQFF
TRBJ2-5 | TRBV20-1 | CSAGLGTTRETQYF
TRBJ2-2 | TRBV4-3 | CASSQETGGIGELFF
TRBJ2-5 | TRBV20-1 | CSARDRRRTGAGETQYF
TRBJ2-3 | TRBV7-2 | CASSLYRGPPDTQYF
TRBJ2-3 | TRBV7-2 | CASSPVGTGGRDTQYF
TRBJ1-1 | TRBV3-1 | CASSQGEGKAFF
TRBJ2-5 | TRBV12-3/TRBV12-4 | CASSSTSGAPQETQYF
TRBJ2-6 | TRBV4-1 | CASSQDSVSTRSGANVLTF
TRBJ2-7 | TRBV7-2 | CASSQTPSLEQYF
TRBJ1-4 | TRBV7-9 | CASSLGGAGGEKLFF
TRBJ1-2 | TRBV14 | CASSQNGRGPKGYTF
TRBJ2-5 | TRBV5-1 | CASSLSRVWETQYF
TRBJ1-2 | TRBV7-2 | CASSQTVDLNYGYTF
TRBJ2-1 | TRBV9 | CASSDLGSYNEQFF
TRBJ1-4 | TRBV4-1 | CASSPPVVWGSFEKLFF
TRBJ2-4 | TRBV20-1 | CSARDPAGAKNIQYF
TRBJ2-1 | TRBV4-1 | CASSLAGGLPTEQFF
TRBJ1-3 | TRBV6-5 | CASSYSAGTGNTIYF
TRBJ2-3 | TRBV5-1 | CASSLTGSGTADTQYF
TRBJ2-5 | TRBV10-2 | CASAAGQETQYF
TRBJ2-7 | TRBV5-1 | CASSAGDGSSYEQYF
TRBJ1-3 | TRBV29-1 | CSVDRTVSGNTIYF
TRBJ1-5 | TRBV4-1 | CASSPWQAQPQHF
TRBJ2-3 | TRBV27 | CASSFFERTDTQYF
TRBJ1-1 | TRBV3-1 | CASSQATVNTEAFF
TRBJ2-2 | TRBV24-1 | CATSVPSGELFF
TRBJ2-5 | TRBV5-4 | CASSSHKGTQYF
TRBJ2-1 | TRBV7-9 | CASSRNEQFF
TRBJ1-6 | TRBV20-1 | CSARKDRESPLHF
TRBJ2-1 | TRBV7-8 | CASSIYRGLRNEQFF